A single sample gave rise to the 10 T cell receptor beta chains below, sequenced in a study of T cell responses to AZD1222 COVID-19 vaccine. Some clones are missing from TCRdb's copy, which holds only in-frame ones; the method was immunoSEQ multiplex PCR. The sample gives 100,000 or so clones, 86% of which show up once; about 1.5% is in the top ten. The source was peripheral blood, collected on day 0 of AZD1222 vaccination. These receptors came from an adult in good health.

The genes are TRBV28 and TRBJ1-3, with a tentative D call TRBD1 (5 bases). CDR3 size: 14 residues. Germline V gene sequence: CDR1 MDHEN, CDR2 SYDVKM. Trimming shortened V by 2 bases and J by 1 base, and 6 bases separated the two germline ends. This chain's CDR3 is CASSLQGSGNTIYF. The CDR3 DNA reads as TGTGCCAGCAGTTTACAGGGTTCTGGAAACACCATATATTTT.

CDR3 nucleotide sequence: TGTGCCAGCAGCGGTCGGGACAGGGAAGGCAAAAACATTCAGTACTTC. Amino acid sequence: CASSGRDREGKNIQYF. The rearrangement uses TRBV11-3 and TRBJ2-4; 9 positions match TRBD1. This CDR3 contains 16 residues. Germline V gene sequence: CDR1 SGHNT, CDR2 YENEEA. Germline trimming cut 5 bases from V and 3 bases from J; bases unmatched to any gene: 8.

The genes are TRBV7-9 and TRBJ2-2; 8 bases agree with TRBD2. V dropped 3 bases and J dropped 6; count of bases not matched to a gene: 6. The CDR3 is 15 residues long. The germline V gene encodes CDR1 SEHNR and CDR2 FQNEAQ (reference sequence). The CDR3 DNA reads TGTGCCAGCAGCTTCGCGGGAGGAGCCCCCGGGGAGCTGTTTTTT. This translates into CASSFAGGAPGELFF.

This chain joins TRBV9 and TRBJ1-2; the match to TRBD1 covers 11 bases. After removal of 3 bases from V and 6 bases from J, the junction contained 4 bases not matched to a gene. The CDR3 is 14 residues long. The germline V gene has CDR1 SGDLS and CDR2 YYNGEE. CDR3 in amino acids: CASSEGQGEDGYTF. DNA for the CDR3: TGTGCCAGCAGCGAGGGACAGGGGGAGGATGGCTACACCTTC.

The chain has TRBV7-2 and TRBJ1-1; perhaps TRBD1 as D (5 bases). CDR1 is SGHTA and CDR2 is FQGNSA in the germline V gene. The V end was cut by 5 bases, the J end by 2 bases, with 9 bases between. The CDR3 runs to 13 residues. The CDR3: CASSLQGNTEAFF. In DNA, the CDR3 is TGTGCCAGCAGCCTCCAGGGTAACACTGAAGCTTTCTTT.

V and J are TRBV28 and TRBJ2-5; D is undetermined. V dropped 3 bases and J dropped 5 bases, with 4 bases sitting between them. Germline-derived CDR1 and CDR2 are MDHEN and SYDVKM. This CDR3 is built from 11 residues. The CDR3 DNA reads TGTGCCAGCAGTTTTCGGGAGACCCAGTACTTC. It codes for CASSFRETQYF.

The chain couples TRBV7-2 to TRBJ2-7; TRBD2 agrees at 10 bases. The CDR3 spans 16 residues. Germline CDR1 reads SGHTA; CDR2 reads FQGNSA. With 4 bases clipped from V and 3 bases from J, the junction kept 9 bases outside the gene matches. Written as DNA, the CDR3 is TGTGCCAGCAGCTCGACCGGGACTAGCGTTTACTACGAGCAGTACTTC. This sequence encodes CASSSTGTSVYYEQYF.

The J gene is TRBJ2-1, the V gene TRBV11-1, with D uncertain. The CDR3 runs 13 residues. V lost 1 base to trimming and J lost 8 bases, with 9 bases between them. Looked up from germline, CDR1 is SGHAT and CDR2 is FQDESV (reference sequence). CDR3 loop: CASSLDLQDEQFF. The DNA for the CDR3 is TGTGCCAGCAGCTTAGATCTCCAGGATGAGCAGTTCTTC.

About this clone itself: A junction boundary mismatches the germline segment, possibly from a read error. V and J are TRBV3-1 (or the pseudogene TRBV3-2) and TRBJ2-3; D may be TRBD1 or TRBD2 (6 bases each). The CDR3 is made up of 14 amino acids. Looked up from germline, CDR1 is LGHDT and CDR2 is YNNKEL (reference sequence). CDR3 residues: CASSQAGTPLWGHF. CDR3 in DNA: TGTGCCAGCAGCCAGGCCGGGACTCCTCTATGGGGGCATTTT.

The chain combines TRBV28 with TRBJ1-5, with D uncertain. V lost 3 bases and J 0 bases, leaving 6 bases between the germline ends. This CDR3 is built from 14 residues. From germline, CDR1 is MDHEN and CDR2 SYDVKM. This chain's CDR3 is CASSFPHSNQPQHF. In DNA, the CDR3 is TGTGCCAGCAGTTTCCCCCATAGCAATCAGCCCCAGCATTTT.